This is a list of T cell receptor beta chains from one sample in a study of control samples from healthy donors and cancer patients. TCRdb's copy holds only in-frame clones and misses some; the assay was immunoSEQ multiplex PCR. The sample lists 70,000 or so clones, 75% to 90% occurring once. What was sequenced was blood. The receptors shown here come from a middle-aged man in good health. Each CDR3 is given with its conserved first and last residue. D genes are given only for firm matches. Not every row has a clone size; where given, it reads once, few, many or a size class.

CDR3: CASSLSESEAFF
DNA: TGTGCCAGCAGTTTATCTGAATCTGAAGCTTTCTTT
D: NA
V: TRBV28
J: TRBJ1-1
size: NA

CDR3: CASSSGTGNQPQHF
DNA: TGTGCCAGCAGCTCCGGGACTGGTAATCAGCCCCAGCATTTT
D: NA
V: TRBV7-9
J: TRBJ1-5
size: NA

CDR3: CASKRDTGELFF
DNA: TGTGCCAGCAAGCGGGACACCGGGGAGCTGTTTTTT
D: NA
V: TRBV12-3/TRBV12-4
J: TRBJ2-2
size: NA

CDR3: CASSPPPGTPGDEQFF
DNA: TGTGCCAGCAGTCCCCCTCCCGGGACCCCGGGCGATGAGCAGTTCTTC
D: NA
V: TRBV5-4
J: TRBJ2-1
size: NA

CDR3: CASSFFGGPQHF
DNA: TGTGCCAGCAGCTTTTTTGGGGGGCCCCAGCATTTT
D: NA
V: TRBV5-4
J: TRBJ1-5
size: NA

CDR3: CASSWTSGGPGELFF
DNA: TGTGCCAGCAGCTGGACTAGCGGGGGCCCCGGGGAGCTGTTTTTT
D: TRBD2
V: TRBV11-3
J: TRBJ2-2
size: once

CDR3: CASSAGRVSTEAFF
DNA: TGTGCCAGCAGCGCTGGGCGGGTTTCGACTGAAGCTTTCTTT
D: NA
V: TRBV7-9
J: TRBJ1-1
size: once

CDR3: CASSLSRWLAGANEQFF
DNA: TGTGCCAGCAGCTTAAGCAGGTGGCTAGCGGGAGCCAATGAGCAGTTCTTC
D: TRBD2
V: TRBV7-9
J: TRBJ2-1
size: NA

CDR3: CASSAAGGGGNIQYF
DNA: TGCGCCAGCAGTGCCGCAGGGGGCGGCGGGAACATTCAGTACTTC
D: TRBD1
V: TRBV10-1
J: TRBJ2-4
size: NA

CDR3: CASSEGPFFTDTQYF
DNA: TGTGCCAGCAGTGAAGGGCCCTTTTTCACAGATACGCAGTATTTT
D: NA
V: TRBV2
J: TRBJ2-3
size: NA

CDR3: CRGSVGTEAFF
DNA: TGCAGGGGGAGTGTCGGCACTGAAGCTTTCTTT
D: NA
V: TRBV20-1
J: TRBJ1-1
size: NA

CDR3: CASSPRGGTTDTQYF
DNA: TGTGCCAGCAGCCCCCGCGGGGGAACCACAGATACGCAGTATTTT
D: TRBD2
V: TRBV5-4
J: TRBJ2-3
size: NA

CDR3: CASSPGTSDQETQYF
DNA: TGTGCCAGCAGCCCGGGGACTAGCGACCAAGAGACCCAGTACTTC
D: TRBD2
V: TRBV11-2
J: TRBJ2-5
size: NA

CDR3: CATSRDSSEGTEAFF
DNA: TGTGCCACCAGCAGAGATTCCTCGGAGGGGACTGAAGCTTTCTTT
D: NA
V: TRBV15
J: TRBJ1-1
size: NA

CDR3: CASSRSRGAVNEQYF
DNA: TGTGCCAGCTCACGCTCCCGGGGGGCTGTGAACGAGCAGTACTTC
D: NA
V: TRBV18
J: TRBJ2-7
size: NA

CDR3: CASSLAGTSGFLQRKYF
DNA: TGCGCCAGCAGCCTCGCCGGGACTAGCGGATTCCTACAACGCAAGTATTTT
D: TRBD2
V: TRBV4-1
J: TRBJ2-3
size: NA

CDR3: CAWSLSSSYGYTF
DNA: TGTGCCTGGAGTCTGTCGTCTAGCTATGGCTACACCTTC
D: NA
V: TRBV30
J: TRBJ1-2
size: NA

CDR3: CASSLWGQPQHF
DNA: TGTGCCAGCAGCTTGTGGGGACAGCCCCAGCATTTT
D: NA
V: TRBV5-6
J: TRBJ1-5
size: NA

CDR3: CASSFGTLAGVSGELFF
DNA: TGTGCCAGCAGCTTCGGGACACTAGCGGGAGTTTCCGGGGAGCTGTTTTTT
D: TRBD2
V: TRBV11-2
J: TRBJ2-2
size: once

CDR3: CASSLGLRDRGLGEQFF
DNA: TGTGCCAGCAGCTTGGGCCTCCGGGACAGGGGGCTGGGTGAGCAGTTCTTC
D: TRBD1
V: TRBV5-6
J: TRBJ2-1
size: NA

CDR3: CASSERTGQGTEAFF
DNA: TGTGCCAGCAGTGAGAGGACAGGTCAGGGCACTGAAGCTTTCTTT
D: TRBD1
V: TRBV6-1
J: TRBJ1-1
size: NA

CDR3: CASRREARTTDTQYF
DNA: TGCGCCAGCAGACGAGAAGCCAGGACTACAGATACGCAGTATTTT
D: NA
V: TRBV5-1
J: TRBJ2-3
size: NA

CDR3: CSVLKNTEAFF
DNA: TGCAGCGTTTTGAAGAACACTGAAGCTTTCTTT
D: NA
V: TRBV29-1
J: TRBJ1-1
size: NA

CDR3: CASRLAGGNEQYF
DNA: TGTGCCAGCAGGTTAGCGGGAGGCAACGAGCAGTACTTC
D: TRBD2
V: TRBV12-3/TRBV12-4
J: TRBJ2-7
size: NA

CDR3: CASSFIRRVPEAFF
DNA: TGTGCCAGCAGCTTCATACGGAGGGTTCCCGAAGCTTTCTTT
D: NA
V: TRBV11-2
J: TRBJ1-1
size: NA

CDR3: CASSDGREGEQYF
DNA: TGCGCCAGCAGTGACGGGAGGGAGGGCGAGCAGTACTTC
D: TRBD2
V: TRBV10-1
J: TRBJ2-7
size: NA

CDR3: CASKTGGSRRGNQPQHF
DNA: TGTGCCAGTAAGACAGGGGGCTCGCGTAGAGGCAATCAGCCCCAGCATTTT
D: TRBD1
V: TRBV19
J: TRBJ1-5
size: NA

CDR3: CASSDSRRRSYNEQFF
DNA: TGTGCCAGCAGTGACTCGAGAAGACGCTCCTACAATGAGCAGTTCTTC
D: NA
V: TRBV6-4
J: TRBJ2-1
size: NA

CDR3: CASSLLAGDSYEQYF
DNA: TGTGCCAGCAGTCTCTTAGCGGGGGACTCCTACGAGCAGTACTTC
D: TRBD2
V: TRBV28
J: TRBJ2-7
size: NA

CDR3: CASSLGGSGAAFF
DNA: TGTGCCAGCAGCTTGGGGGGGTCGGGGGCAGCTTTCTTT
D: NA
V: TRBV11-2
J: TRBJ1-1
size: NA

CDR3: CASSYGTATEAFF
DNA: TGTGCCAGCAGTTATGGGACAGCCACTGAAGCTTTCTTT
D: TRBD1
V: TRBV6-5
J: TRBJ1-1
size: NA

CDR3: CSVENPGEQFF
DNA: TGCAGCGTTGAAAACCCAGGGGAGCAGTTCTTC
D: NA
V: TRBV29-1
J: TRBJ2-1
size: NA

CDR3: CASSPPGQFNEKLFF
DNA: TGTGCCAGCTCGCCTCCGGGACAGTTTAATGAAAAACTGTTTTTT
D: TRBD1
V: TRBV18
J: TRBJ1-4
size: NA

CDR3: CASSLWGAREKLFF
DNA: TGCGCCAGCAGCTTGTGGGGGGCGAGGGAAAAACTGTTTTTT
D: NA
V: TRBV5-1
J: TRBJ1-4
size: NA

CDR3: CATSREGRSSYEQYF
DNA: TGTGCCACCAGCAGAGAGGGCAGGAGCTCCTACGAGCAGTACTTC
D: NA
V: TRBV15
J: TRBJ2-7
size: NA

CDR3: CASTFSRSGNSPLHF
DNA: TGTGCCAGCACGTTCAGCCGCTCTGGAAATTCACCCCTCCACTTT
D: NA
V: TRBV14
J: TRBJ1-6
size: NA

CDR3: CASRKQGSPNYGYTF
DNA: TGTGCCAGCAGGAAACAGGGAAGCCCTAACTATGGCTACACCTTC
D: NA
V: TRBV27
J: TRBJ1-2
size: NA

CDR3: CASSQPLLWGVEAKNIQYF
DNA: TGTGCCAGCAGCCAACCCCTCCTTTGGGGGGTAGAGGCCAAAAACATTCAGTACTTC
D: NA
V: TRBV4-2
J: TRBJ2-4
size: NA

CDR3: CASSSAGLNTGELFF
DNA: TGTGCCAGCAGCTCAGCGGGATTGAACACCGGGGAGCTGTTTTTT
D: TRBD2
V: TRBV9
J: TRBJ2-2
size: NA

CDR3: CASDGGSAYNEQFF
DNA: TGTGCCAGCGACGGTGGGAGCGCCTACAATGAGCAGTTCTTC
D: NA
V: TRBV3-1/TRBV3-2
J: TRBJ2-1
size: NA